The clone carrying this T cell receptor (beta chain) was recorded a few times. The target antigen is unknown. This specimen comes from a study of T cell repertoires in cytomegalovirus infection. At the level of the study: HLA-B-restricted CMV epitopes that are well studied were used alongside recently identified HLA-C-restricted ones.

Whole-study findings and limits: Across the ex vivo response, the dominant clonotypes were HLA-C-restricted CMV-specific TCR beta clonotypes.

Each CDR3 protein gets one entry after TCRdb re-called the reads with MiXCR. The sample shows about 570,000 distinct CDR3 sequences, almost 40% of them seen only once. Specimen: cultured PBMCs, collected from culture after CMV antigen stimulation. This clonotype was sampled from a human donor in good health (CMV status not recorded). Some clones in this sample may be carry-over from other donors' samples.

CDR3 region: CASSLWSVQETQYF. The CDR3 DNA reads as TGTGCCAGCAGCCTGTGGAGCGTACAAGAGACCCAGTACTTC. The chain carries TRBV7-2 and TRBJ2-5, with no clear D. Per the germline V gene, CDR1 is SGHTA and CDR2 is FQGNSA. Trimming removed 5 bases at V and 2 bases at J, with 12 bases between. This CDR3 has 14 amino acids.